This T cell receptor (beta chain) appears in the sequencing data of a study of CD8 T cells in Susac syndrome. Unmatched junction bases numbered 7, after V lost 1 base and J lost 3 bases. CDR1 is SGHVS, CDR2 FNYEAQ, per germline. The CDR3 totals 17 residues. Random-hexamer reverse transcription was applied to about 0.45 to 1 ug RNA. MiXCR, applied by TCRdb to the immunoSEQ multiplex PCR reads, yields one record per CDR3 protein. The sample records some 400,000 distinct CDR3 sequences, more than 70% being singletons. Sequencing of TCR beta was performed on blood CD8+ and CD4+ T cells. The chain couples TRBV7-6 to TRBJ2-1; 9 nucleotides agree with TRBD2. The receptor's source is a human donor with multiple sclerosis. Sequencing was done on a sample of CD8+ T cells from PBMCs. The CDR3 loop is CASSLVLAGNNYNEQFF. CDR3 bases: TGTGCCAGCAGCTTAGTGCTAGCGGGAAACAACTACAATGAGCAGTTCTTC.